Here is one T cell receptor beta chain with its context. Alongside a J-beta primer mix, a sample-barcoded 5' primer served in a second PCR lasting roughly 6 to 12 cycles. TCRdb independently ran MiXCR on the 5' RACE reads; one entry per CDR3 protein. The sample holds around 1.5 million distinct CDR3 sequences, roughly 64% seen once. This record comes from a study of blood T cells in healthy people across ages. Germline values: CDR1 MGHRA, CDR2 YSYEKL. Trimming cost V 2 bases and J 7 bases, with 11 bases left between them. The CDR3 loop spans 13 amino acids. The source material was blood. V usage is TRBV4-1 and J usage is TRBJ1-2, with D perhaps TRBD1 (5 bases). The TCR was taken from a man between 18 and 35 years old in good health. The CDR3 region is CASSQTDMSGYTF. Written as DNA, the CDR3 is TGCGCCAGCAGCCAAACGGACATGTCTGGCTACACCTTC.